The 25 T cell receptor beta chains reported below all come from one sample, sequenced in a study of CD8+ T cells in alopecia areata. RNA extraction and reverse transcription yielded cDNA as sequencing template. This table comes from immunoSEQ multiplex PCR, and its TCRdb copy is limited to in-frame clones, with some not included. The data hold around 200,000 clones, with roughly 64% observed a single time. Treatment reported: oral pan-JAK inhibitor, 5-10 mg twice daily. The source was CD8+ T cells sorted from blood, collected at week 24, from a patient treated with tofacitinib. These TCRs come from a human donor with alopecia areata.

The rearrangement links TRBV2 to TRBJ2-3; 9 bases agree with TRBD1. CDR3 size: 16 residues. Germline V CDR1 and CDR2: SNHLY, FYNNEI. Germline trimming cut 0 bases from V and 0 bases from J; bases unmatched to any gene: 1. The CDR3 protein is CASSEAGQGSTDTQYF. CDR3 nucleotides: TGTGCCAGCAGTGAAGCTGGACAGGGGAGCACAGATACGCAGTATTTT.

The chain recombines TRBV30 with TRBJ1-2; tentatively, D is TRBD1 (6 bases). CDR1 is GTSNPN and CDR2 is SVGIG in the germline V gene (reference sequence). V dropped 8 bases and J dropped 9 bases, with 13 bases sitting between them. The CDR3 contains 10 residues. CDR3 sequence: CAGSGDSYTF. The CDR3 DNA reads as TGTGCCGGATCGGGGGACAGCTACACCTTC.

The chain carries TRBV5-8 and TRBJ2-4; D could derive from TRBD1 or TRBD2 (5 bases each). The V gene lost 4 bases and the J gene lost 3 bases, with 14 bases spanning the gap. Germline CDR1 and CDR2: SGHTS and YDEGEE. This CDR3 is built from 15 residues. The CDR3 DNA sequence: TGTGCCAGCAGCCACTCCGGGACGGGCAAAAACATTCAGTACTTC. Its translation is CASSHSGTGKNIQYF. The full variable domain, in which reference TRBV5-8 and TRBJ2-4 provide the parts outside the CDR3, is EAGVTQSPTHLIKTRGQQATLRCSPISGHTSVYWYQQALGLGLQFLLWYDEGEERNRGNFPPRFSGRQFPNYSSELNVNALELEDSALYLCASSHSGTGKNIQYFGAGTRLSVL.

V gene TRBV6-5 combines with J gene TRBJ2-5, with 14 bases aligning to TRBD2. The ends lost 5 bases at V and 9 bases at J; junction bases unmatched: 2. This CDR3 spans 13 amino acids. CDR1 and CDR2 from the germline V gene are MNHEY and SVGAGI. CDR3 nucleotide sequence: TGTGCCAGCAGTCTGGGACTAGCGGGGGCCCAGTACTTC. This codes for CASSLGLAGAQYF.

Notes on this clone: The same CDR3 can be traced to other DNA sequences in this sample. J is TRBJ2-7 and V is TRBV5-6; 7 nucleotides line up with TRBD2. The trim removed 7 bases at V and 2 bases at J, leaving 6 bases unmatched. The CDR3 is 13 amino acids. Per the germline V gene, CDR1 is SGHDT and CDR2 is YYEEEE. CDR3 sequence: CASGRGSAYEQYF. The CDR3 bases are TGTGCCAGCGGGCGGGGGTCCGCCTACGAGCAGTACTTC.

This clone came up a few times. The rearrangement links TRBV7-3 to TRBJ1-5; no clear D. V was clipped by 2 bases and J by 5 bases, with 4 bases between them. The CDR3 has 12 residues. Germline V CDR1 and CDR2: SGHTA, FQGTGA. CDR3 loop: CASSLVDQPQHF. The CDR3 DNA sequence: TGTGCCAGCAGCTTAGTGGATCAGCCCCAGCATTTT. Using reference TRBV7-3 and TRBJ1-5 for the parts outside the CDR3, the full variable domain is GAGVSQTPSNKVTEKGKYVELRCDPISGHTALYWYRQSLGQGPEFLIYFQGTGAADDSGLPNDRFFAVRPEGSVSTLKIQRTERGDSAVYLCASSLVDQPQHFGDGTRLSIL.

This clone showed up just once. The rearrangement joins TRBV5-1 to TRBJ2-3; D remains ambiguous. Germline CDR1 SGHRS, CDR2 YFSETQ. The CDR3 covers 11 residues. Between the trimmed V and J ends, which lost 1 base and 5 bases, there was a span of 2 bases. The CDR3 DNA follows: TGCGCCAGCAGCTTGAAAGATACGCAGTATTTT. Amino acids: CASSLKDTQYF.

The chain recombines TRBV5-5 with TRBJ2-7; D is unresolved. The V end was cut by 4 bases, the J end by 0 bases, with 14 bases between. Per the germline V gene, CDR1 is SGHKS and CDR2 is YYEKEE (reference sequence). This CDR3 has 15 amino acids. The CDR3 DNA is TGTGCCAGCAGCCCCGGGCCCAGTAGCTCCTACGAGCAGTACTTC. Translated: CASSPGPSSSYEQYF.

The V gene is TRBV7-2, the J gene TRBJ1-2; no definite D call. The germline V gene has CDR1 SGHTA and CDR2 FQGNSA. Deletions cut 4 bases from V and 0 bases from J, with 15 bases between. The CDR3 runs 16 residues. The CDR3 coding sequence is TGTGCCAGCAGCTCCCCCAGTCTCGTAACTAACTATGGCTACACCTTC. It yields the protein CASSSPSLVTNYGYTF.

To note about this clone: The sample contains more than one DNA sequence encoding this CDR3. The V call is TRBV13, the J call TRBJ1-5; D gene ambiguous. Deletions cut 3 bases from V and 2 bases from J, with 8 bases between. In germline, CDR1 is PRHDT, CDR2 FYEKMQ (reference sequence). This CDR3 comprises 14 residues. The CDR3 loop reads CASSLGGGNQPQHF. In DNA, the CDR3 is TGTGCCAGCAGCTTGGGTGGTGGCAATCAGCCCCAGCATTTT.

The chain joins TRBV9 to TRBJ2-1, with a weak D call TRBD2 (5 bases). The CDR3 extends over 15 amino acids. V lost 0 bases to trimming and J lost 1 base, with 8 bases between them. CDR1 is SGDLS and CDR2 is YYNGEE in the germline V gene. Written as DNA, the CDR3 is TGTGCCAGCAGCGTAGGAGGGTTATCCTACAATGAGCAGTTCTTC. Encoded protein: CASSVGGLSYNEQFF.

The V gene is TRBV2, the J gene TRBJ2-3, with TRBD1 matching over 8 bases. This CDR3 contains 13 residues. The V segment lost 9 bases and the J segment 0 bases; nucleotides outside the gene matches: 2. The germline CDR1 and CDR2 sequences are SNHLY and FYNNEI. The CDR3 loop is CASTGGSTDTQYF. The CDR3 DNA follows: TGTGCCAGTACAGGGGGGAGCACAGATACGCAGTATTTT.

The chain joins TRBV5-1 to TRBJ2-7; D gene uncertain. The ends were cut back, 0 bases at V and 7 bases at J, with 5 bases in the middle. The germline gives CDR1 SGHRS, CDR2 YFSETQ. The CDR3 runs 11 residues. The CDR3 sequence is CASSLVGEQYF. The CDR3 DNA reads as TGCGCCAGCAGCTTGGTGGGAGAGCAGTACTTC.

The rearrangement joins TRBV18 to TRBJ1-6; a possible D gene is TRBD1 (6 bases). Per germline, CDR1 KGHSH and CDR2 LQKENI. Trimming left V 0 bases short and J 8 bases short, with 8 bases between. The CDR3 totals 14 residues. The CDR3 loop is CASSPPRGDSPLHF. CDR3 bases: TGTGCCAGCTCACCACCCAGGGGTGATTCACCCCTCCACTTT.

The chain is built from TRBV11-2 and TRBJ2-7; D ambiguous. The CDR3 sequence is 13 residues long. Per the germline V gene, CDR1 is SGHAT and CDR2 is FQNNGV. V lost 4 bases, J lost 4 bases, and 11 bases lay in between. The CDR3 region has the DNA TGTGCCAGCAGCTCCCTCCCCGAATACGAGCAGTACTTC. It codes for CASSSLPEYEQYF.

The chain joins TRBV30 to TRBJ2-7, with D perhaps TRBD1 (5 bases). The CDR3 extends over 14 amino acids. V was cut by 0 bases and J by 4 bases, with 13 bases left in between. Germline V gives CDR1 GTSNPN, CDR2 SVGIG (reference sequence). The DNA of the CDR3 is TGTGCCTGGAGTGTAATGCAGGGAATTTACGAGCAGTACTTC. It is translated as CAWSVMQGIYEQYF.

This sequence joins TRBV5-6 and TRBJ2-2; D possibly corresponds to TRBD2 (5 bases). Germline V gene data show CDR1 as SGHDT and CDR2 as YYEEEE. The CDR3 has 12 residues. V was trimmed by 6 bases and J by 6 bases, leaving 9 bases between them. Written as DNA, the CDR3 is TGTGCCAGCATTGGAGCGGCCGGGGAGCTGTTTTTT. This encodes CASIGAAGELFF.

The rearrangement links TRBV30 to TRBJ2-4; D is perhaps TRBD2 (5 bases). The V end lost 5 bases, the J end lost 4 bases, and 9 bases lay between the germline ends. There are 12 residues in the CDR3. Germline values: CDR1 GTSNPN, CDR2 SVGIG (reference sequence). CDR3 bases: TGTGCCTGGGTCGGACTTAAAAACATTCAGTACTTC. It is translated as CAWVGLKNIQYF.

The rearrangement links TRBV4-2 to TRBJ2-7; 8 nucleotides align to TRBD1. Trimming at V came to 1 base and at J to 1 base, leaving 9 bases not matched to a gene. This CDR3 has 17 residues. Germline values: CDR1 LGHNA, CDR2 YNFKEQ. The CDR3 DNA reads TGTGCCAGCAGCCAAGGTAGACAGGGGAAACTATCCTACGAGCAGTACTTC. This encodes CASSQGRQGKLSYEQYF.

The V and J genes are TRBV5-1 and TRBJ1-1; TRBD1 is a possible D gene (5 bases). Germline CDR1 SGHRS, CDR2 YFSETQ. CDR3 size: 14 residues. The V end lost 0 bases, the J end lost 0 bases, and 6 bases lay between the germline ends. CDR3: CASSLGGLNTEAFF. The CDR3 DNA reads TGCGCCAGCAGCTTGGGGGGCTTGAACACTGAAGCTTTCTTT.

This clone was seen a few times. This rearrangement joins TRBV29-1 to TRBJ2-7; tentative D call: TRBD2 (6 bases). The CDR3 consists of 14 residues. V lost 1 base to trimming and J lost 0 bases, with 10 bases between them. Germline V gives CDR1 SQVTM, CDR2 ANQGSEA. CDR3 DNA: TGCAGCGTTGAAGTACCGGGAGCCTCCTACGAGCAGTACTTC. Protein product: CSVEVPGASYEQYF.

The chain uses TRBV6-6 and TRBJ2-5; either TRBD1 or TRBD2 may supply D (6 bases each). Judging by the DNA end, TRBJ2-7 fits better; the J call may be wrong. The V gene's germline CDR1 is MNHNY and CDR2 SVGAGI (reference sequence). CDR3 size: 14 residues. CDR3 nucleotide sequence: TGTGCCAGCACCGGAGGGACAAACTCCTACGAGCAGTACTTC. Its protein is CASTGGTNSYEQYF.

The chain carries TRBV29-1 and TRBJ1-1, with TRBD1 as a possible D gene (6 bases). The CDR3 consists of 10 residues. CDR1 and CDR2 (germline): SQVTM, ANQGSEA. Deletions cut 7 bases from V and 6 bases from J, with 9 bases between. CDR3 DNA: TGCAGCGCCAAGGGGGCTGAAGCTTTCTTT. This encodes CSAKGAEAFF.

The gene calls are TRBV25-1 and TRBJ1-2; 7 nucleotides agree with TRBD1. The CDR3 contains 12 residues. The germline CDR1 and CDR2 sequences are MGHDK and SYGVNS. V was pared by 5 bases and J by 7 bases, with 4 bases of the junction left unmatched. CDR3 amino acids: CASSKDRVGYTF. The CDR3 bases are TGTGCCAGCAGTAAAGACAGGGTTGGCTACACCTTC.

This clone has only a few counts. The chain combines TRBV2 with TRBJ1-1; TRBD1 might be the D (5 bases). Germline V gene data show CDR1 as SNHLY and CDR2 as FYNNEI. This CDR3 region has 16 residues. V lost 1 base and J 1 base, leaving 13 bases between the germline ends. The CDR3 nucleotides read TGTGCCAGCAGTGAAGAGGGAACAGGCCCGAACACTGAAGCTTTCTTT. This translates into CASSEEGTGPNTEAFF.